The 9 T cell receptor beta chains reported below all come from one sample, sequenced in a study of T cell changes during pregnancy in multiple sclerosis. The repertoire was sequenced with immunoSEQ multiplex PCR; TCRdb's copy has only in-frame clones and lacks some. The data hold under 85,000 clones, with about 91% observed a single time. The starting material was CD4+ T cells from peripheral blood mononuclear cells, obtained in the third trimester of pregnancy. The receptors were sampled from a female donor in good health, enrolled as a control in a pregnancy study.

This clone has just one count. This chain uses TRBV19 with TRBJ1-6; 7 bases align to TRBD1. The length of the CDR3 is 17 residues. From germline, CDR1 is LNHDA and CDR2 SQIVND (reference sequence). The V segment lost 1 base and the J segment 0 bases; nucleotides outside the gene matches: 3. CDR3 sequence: CASSIGDSSSYNSPLHF. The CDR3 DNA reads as TGTGCCAGTAGTATAGGGGACAGCAGCTCCTATAATTCACCCCTCCACTTT.

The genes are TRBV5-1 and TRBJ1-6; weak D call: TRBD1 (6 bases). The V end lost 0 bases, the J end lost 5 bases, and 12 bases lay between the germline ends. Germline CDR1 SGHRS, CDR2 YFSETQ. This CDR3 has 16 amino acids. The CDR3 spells CASSLDGGEDNSPLHF. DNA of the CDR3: TGCGCCAGCAGCTTGGATGGGGGCGAGGATAATTCACCCCTCCACTTT. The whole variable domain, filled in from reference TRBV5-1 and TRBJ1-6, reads KAGVTQTPRYLIKTRGQQVTLSCSPISGHRSVSWYQQTPGQGLQFLFEYFSETQRNKGNFPGRFSGRQFSNSRSEMNVSTLELGDSALYLCASSLDGGEDNSPLHFGNGTRLTVT.

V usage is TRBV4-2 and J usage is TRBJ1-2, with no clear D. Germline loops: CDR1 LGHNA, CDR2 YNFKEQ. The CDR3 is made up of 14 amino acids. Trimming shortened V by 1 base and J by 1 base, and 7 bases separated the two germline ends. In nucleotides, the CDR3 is TGTGCCAGCAGCCAAGGTGGCAGTAACTATGGCTACACCTTC. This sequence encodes CASSQGGSNYGYTF.

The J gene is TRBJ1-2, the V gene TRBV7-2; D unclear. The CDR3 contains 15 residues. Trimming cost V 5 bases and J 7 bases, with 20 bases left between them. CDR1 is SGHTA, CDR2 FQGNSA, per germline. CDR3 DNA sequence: TGTGCCAGCAGCCTCGCGGTAGGAAGGACTCCTGGCTACACCTTC. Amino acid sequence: CASSLAVGRTPGYTF.

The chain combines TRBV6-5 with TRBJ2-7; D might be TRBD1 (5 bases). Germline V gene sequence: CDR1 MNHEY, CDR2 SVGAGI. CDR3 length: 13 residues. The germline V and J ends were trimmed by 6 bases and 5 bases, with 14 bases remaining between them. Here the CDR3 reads CASRKRGNNEQYF. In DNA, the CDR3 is TGTGCCAGCAGAAAAAGGGGAAATAACGAGCAGTACTTC.

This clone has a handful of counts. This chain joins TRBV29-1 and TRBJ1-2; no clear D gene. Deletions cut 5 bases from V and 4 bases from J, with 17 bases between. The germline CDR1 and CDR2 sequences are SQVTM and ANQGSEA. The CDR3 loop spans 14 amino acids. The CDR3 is CSVTEVPGGYGYTF. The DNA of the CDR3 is TGCAGCGTTACGGAGGTCCCAGGAGGCTATGGCTACACCTTC.

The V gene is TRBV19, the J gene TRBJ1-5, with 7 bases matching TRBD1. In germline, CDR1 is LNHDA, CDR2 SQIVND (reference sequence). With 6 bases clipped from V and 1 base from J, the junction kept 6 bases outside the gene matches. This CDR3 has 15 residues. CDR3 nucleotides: TGTGCCAGTAGGAGGACAGGCGAAAGCAATCAGCCCCAGCATTTT. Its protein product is CASRRTGESNQPQHF.

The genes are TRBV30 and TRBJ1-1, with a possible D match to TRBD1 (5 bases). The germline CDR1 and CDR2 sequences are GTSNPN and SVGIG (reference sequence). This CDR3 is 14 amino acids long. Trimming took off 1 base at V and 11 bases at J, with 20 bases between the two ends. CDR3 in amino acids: CAWSEGRTRGGAFF. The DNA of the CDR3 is TGTGCCTGGAGTGAAGGCAGGACCCGGGGGGGGGCTTTCTTT.

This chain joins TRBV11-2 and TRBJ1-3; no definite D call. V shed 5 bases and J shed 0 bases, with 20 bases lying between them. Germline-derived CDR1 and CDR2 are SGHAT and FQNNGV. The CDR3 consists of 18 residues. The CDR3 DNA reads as TGTGCCAGCAGCACTCCCCGGGGAGGGCGGAGCTCTGGAAACACCATATATTTT. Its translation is CASSTPRGGRSSGNTIYF.